A selection of T cell receptor beta chains follows, all from one sample in a study of T cells in Graves' hyperthyroidism and ophthalmopathy. TCRdb ran MiXCR on the multiplex PCR reads and lists one entry per CDR3 protein. The table records 500,000 or so distinct CDR3 sequences, approximately 17% of them present only once. Sequencing was performed on blood. All receptors derive from a woman between 18 and 30 years old with Graves' ophthalmopathy. Both conserved end residues are part of each CDR3. A D gene is named only where the DNA matches it firmly. Clone size is not always given. Where it is, it says once, few, many or a class for expanded clones.

D gene: NA; clone size: few; J gene: TRBJ1-2; V gene: TRBV10-3; CDR3 protein: CASARQENGYTF; CDR3 DNA: TGTGCCTCGGCGAGACAGGAGAATGGCTACACCTTC
D gene: NA; clone size: NA; J gene: TRBJ1-1; V gene: TRBV19; CDR3 protein: CASNRHSNTAINTEAFF; CDR3 DNA: TGTGCCAGTAACCGCCACTCAAACACAGCGATCAACACTGAAGCTTTCTTT
D gene: TRBD1; clone size: NA; J gene: TRBJ1-4; V gene: TRBV6-1; CDR3 protein: CASRPGQAREKLFF; CDR3 DNA: TGTGCCAGCAGGCCGGGACAGGCCAGGGAAAAACTGTTTTTT
D gene: NA; clone size: many; J gene: TRBJ1-1; V gene: TRBV6-5; CDR3 protein: CASSYGGPNTEAFF; CDR3 DNA: TGTGCCAGCAGTTACGGGGGGCCAAACACTGAAGCTTTCTTT
D gene: NA; clone size: many; J gene: TRBJ2-1; V gene: TRBV7-9; CDR3 protein: CASSLAMLGESYNEQFF; CDR3 DNA: TGTGCCAGCAGCTTAGCAATGTTGGGGGAGTCCTACAATGAGCAGTTCTTC
D gene: TRBD2; clone size: many; J gene: TRBJ2-7; V gene: TRBV7-8; CDR3 protein: CASSPQTSAHEQYF; CDR3 DNA: TGTGCCAGCAGCCCCCAGACTAGCGCCCACGAGCAGTACTTC
D gene: NA; clone size: few; J gene: TRBJ1-2; V gene: TRBV29-1; CDR3 protein: CSVEDGTDWDGYTF; CDR3 DNA: TGCAGCGTGGAAGATGGGACCGACTGGGATGGCTACACCTTC
D gene: NA; clone size: once; J gene: TRBJ1-1; V gene: TRBV7-2; CDR3 protein: CAGSLLSDGNTEAFF; CDR3 DNA: TGTGCCGGCAGCTTACTTTCCGACGGGAACACTGAAGCTTTCTTT
D gene: NA; clone size: NA; J gene: TRBJ2-6; V gene: TRBV29-1; CDR3 protein: CSVEKTAGANVLTF; CDR3 DNA: TGCAGCGTTGAAAAAACGGCCGGGGCCAACGTCCTGACTTTC
D gene: TRBD2; clone size: many; J gene: TRBJ2-3; V gene: TRBV7-2; CDR3 protein: CASRGPPGLRTDTQYF; CDR3 DNA: TGTGCCAGCAGAGGGCCCCCGGGACTACGCACAGATACGCAGTATTTT
D gene: NA; clone size: many; J gene: TRBJ2-3; V gene: TRBV5-1; CDR3 protein: CASSLVGDTQYF; CDR3 DNA: TGTGCCAGCAGCTTAGTCGGGGATACGCAGTATTTT
D gene: TRBD1; clone size: many; J gene: TRBJ1-1; V gene: TRBV13; CDR3 protein: CASSPTGRGNTEAFF; CDR3 DNA: TGTGCCAGCAGCCCGACAGGGAGAGGTAACACTGAAGCTTTCTTT
D gene: NA; clone size: few; J gene: TRBJ1-1; V gene: TRBV4-1; CDR3 protein: CASRHVLQGPSNTEAFF; CDR3 DNA: TGCGCCAGCAGACACGTCCTACAGGGACCTTCGAACACTGAAGCTTTCTTT
D gene: NA; clone size: many; J gene: TRBJ2-7; V gene: TRBV6-1; CDR3 protein: CASSEGGEQYF; CDR3 DNA: TGTGCCAGCAGTGAAGGCGGCGAGCAGTACTTC
D gene: NA; clone size: few; J gene: TRBJ1-5; V gene: TRBV27; CDR3 protein: CASKRQVDNQPQHF; CDR3 DNA: TGTGCCAGCAAAAGACAGGTCGACAATCAGCCCCAGCATTTT
D gene: NA; clone size: many; J gene: TRBJ1-1; V gene: TRBV15; CDR3 protein: CATSRVMNTEAFF; CDR3 DNA: TGTGCCACCAGCAGAGTAATGAACACTGAAGCTTTCTTT
D gene: NA; clone size: NA; J gene: TRBJ2-2; V gene: TRBV6-1; CDR3 protein: CASIWQGNTGELFF; CDR3 DNA: TGTGCCAGCATATGGCAGGGGAACACCGGGGAGCTGTTTTTT
D gene: NA; clone size: many; J gene: TRBJ2-5; V gene: TRBV6-6; CDR3 protein: CASSYVPQETQYF; CDR3 DNA: TGTGCCAGCAGTTACGTGCCCCAAGAGACCCAGTACTTC
D gene: NA; clone size: many; J gene: TRBJ2-3; V gene: TRBV2; CDR3 protein: CASSDYRISTDTQYF; CDR3 DNA: TGTGCCAGCAGTGATTATCGGATTAGCACAGATACGCAGTATTTT
D gene: NA; clone size: many; J gene: TRBJ2-3; V gene: TRBV20-1; CDR3 protein: CSARIAGITDTQYF; CDR3 DNA: TGCAGTGCTAGAATCGCGGGAATAACAGATACGCAGTATTTT
D gene: NA; clone size: NA; J gene: TRBJ2-7; V gene: TRBV4-1; CDR3 protein: CASSQVLTYEQYF; CDR3 DNA: TGTGCCAGCAGCCAAGTTCTAACCTACGAGCAGTACTTC
D gene: NA; clone size: many; J gene: TRBJ1-6; V gene: TRBV13; CDR3 protein: CASRRGADYSPLHF; CDR3 DNA: TGTGCCAGCAGGCGCGGGGCGGACTATTCACCCCTCCACTTT
D gene: NA; clone size: few; J gene: TRBJ2-1; V gene: TRBV7-3; CDR3 protein: CASSLTVRLSYNEQFF; CDR3 DNA: TGTGCCAGCAGCTTAACCGTGCGGTTATCCTACAATGAGCAGTTCTTC
D gene: TRBD1; clone size: NA; J gene: TRBJ1-6; V gene: TRBV18; CDR3 protein: CASSSDRASSYNSPLHF; CDR3 DNA: TGTGCCAGCTCAAGCGACAGGGCCAGCTCCTATAATTCACCCCTCCACTTT
D gene: NA; clone size: many; J gene: TRBJ1-5; V gene: TRBV18; CDR3 protein: CASSRSADQPQHF; CDR3 DNA: TGTGCCAGCTCCCGCAGCGCTGATCAGCCCCAGCATTTT
D gene: NA; clone size: few; J gene: TRBJ1-2; V gene: TRBV4-2; CDR3 protein: CASSQESVLTNYGYTF; CDR3 DNA: TGTGCCAGCAGCCAAGAAAGCGTGCTTACTAACTATGGCTACACCTTC
D gene: NA; clone size: few; J gene: TRBJ2-7; V gene: TRBV6-1; CDR3 protein: CASSTQREQYF; CDR3 DNA: TGTGCCAGCAGTACACAGCGCGAGCAGTACTTC
D gene: NA; clone size: few; J gene: TRBJ2-1; V gene: TRBV25-1; CDR3 protein: CASSGRLGVTYNEQFF; CDR3 DNA: TGTGCCAGCAGTGGCCGACTAGGGGTGACCTACAATGAGCAGTTCTTC
D gene: TRBD2; clone size: many; J gene: TRBJ2-6; V gene: TRBV19; CDR3 protein: CASTSGGPSGANVLTF; CDR3 DNA: TGTGCCAGTACTAGCGGGGGGCCCTCTGGGGCCAACGTCCTGACTTTC
D gene: TRBD1; clone size: many; J gene: TRBJ1-5; V gene: TRBV3-1; CDR3 protein: CASSQSTGGNQPQHF; CDR3 DNA: TGTGCCAGCAGCCAATCTACAGGGGGCAATCAGCCCCAGCATTTT
D gene: NA; clone size: few; J gene: TRBJ2-4; V gene: TRBV5-5; CDR3 protein: CASSFNQGTNIQYF; CDR3 DNA: TGTGCCAGCAGCTTTAACCAGGGTACAAACATTCAGTACTTC
D gene: NA; clone size: many; J gene: TRBJ2-7; V gene: TRBV10-3; CDR3 protein: CAITENTGKGEQYF; CDR3 DNA: TGTGCCATCACTGAAAATACAGGGAAGGGCGAGCAGTACTTC
D gene: TRBD1; clone size: NA; J gene: TRBJ2-3; V gene: TRBV28; CDR3 protein: CASSSRDRVIPSTDTQYF; CDR3 DNA: TGTGCCAGCAGTTCCCGGGACAGGGTGATCCCAAGCACAGATACGCAGTATTTT
D gene: NA; clone size: few; J gene: TRBJ1-2; V gene: TRBV5-1; CDR3 protein: CASSLREGGYGYTF; CDR3 DNA: TGCGCCAGCAGCTTGAGGGAAGGGGGATATGGCTACACCTTC
D gene: NA; clone size: NA; J gene: TRBJ2-2; V gene: TRBV6-2/TRBV6-3; CDR3 protein: CASSYRPTNTGELFF; CDR3 DNA: TGTGCCAGCAGTTATCGTCCCACGAACACCGGGGAGCTGTTTTTT
D gene: NA; clone size: NA; J gene: TRBJ2-7; V gene: TRBV15; CDR3 protein: CATSRVGGFYEQYF; CDR3 DNA: TGTGCCACCAGCAGAGTTGGCGGATTCTACGAGCAGTACTTC
D gene: TRBD1; clone size: many; J gene: TRBJ2-7; V gene: TRBV29-1; CDR3 protein: CSAGGTGAHEQYF; CDR3 DNA: TGCAGCGCGGGAGGGACAGGGGCTCACGAGCAGTACTTC
D gene: NA; clone size: many; J gene: TRBJ1-5; V gene: TRBV28; CDR3 protein: CASSFDSINQPQHF; CDR3 DNA: TGTGCCAGCAGTTTCGACAGCATAAATCAGCCCCAGCATTTT
D gene: TRBD1; clone size: many; J gene: TRBJ1-5; V gene: TRBV20-1; CDR3 protein: CSAIKTGGNQPQHF; CDR3 DNA: TGCAGTGCAATAAAGACAGGGGGCAATCAGCCCCAGCATTTT
D gene: TRBD2; clone size: many; J gene: TRBJ2-5; V gene: TRBV20-1; CDR3 protein: CSASDPGLARETQYF; CDR3 DNA: TGCAGTGCTAGTGACCCTGGACTAGCACGAGAGACCCAGTACTTC
D gene: NA; clone size: NA; J gene: TRBJ1-2; V gene: TRBV4-1; CDR3 protein: CASSQDYRSYYGYTF; CDR3 DNA: TGCGCCAGCAGCCAAGATTACAGATCTTACTATGGCTACACCTTC
D gene: TRBD2; clone size: NA; J gene: TRBJ2-1; V gene: TRBV11-2; CDR3 protein: CASSSSGSIYEQFF; CDR3 DNA: TGTGCCAGCAGCTCTAGCGGGAGTATCTATGAGCAGTTCTTC
D gene: TRBD2; clone size: many; J gene: TRBJ2-1; V gene: TRBV11-3; CDR3 protein: CASSPPGLAGGLIEQFF; CDR3 DNA: TGTGCCAGCAGCCCGCCGGGACTAGCGGGGGGGCTAATCGAGCAGTTCTTC